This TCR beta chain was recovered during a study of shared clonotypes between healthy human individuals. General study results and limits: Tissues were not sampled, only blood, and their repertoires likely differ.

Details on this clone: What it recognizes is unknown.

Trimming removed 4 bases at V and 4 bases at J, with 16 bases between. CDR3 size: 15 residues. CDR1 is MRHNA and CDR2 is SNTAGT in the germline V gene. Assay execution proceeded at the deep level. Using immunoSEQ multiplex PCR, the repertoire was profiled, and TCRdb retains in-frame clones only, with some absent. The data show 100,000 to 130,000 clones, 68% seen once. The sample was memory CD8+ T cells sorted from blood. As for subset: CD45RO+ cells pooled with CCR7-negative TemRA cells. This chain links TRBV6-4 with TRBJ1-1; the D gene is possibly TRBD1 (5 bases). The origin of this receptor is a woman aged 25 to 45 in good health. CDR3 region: CASSVSDSLGTEAFF. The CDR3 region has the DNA TGTGCCAGCAGTGTAAGCGACAGTTTGGGCACTGAAGCTTTCTTT.